Included here is one T cell receptor (beta chain) sequence, with context. Antigen specificity is unknown. The data belong to a study of OX40 agonist ivuxolimab in advanced cancers. Background on the study: Participants averaged approximately 60 years of age (range roughly 23 to 90) and were around 80% male. Study results and limitations: In general, CD8+ T cells held more expanded clones than CD4+ did, on average. Among the nonresponders, some also had low normalized T-cell clonal expansion.

Autoimmune disease history or systemic immunosuppression led to patients being barred. CDR3 size: 14 residues. The V end lost 0 bases, the J end lost 0 bases, and 6 bases lay between the germline ends. Germline CDR1 reads SGHRS; CDR2 reads YFSETQ. Sequencing used immunoSEQ multiplex PCR; TCRdb keeps in-frame clones, though not all of them. In the table there are around 62,000 clones, approximately 80% of which are singletons. The receptor was derived from an adult with an advanced solid tumor such as melanoma, head and neck, liver or kidney cancer. Sample: CD4+ or CD8+ T cells sorted from blood, taken in a trial of the OX40 agonist ivuxolimab. The chain has TRBV5-1 and TRBJ2-5; D is undetermined. The CDR3: CASSLGADQETQYF. CDR3 nucleotides: TGCGCCAGCAGCTTGGGTGCGGACCAAGAGACCCAGTACTTC.